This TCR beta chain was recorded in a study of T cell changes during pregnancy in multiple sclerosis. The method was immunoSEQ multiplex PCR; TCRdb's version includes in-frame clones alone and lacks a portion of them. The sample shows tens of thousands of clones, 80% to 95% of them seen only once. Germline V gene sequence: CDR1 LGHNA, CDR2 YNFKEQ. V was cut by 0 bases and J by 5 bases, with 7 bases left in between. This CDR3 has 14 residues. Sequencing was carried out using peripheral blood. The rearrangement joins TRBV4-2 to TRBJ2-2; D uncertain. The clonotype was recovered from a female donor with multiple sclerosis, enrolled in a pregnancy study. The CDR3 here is CASSQEEVTGELFF. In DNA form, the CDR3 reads TGTGCCAGCAGCCAAGAAGAGGTTACCGGGGAGCTGTTTTTT.